Listed here are 11 T cell receptor beta chains from one sample, sequenced in a study of cytomegalovirus exposure and HLA in healthy donors. TCRdb's copy holds only in-frame clones and misses some; the assay was immunoSEQ multiplex PCR. The sample records over 250,000 clones, 80% to 90% being singletons. The sequenced sample was PBMCs. The receptor source for this set is a woman aged 18-29 years in good health and CMV-seronegative.

The chain recombines TRBV5-6 with TRBJ1-6; a possible D gene is TRBD1 (5 bases). The CDR3 has 17 residues. V lost 4 bases and J 7 bases, leaving 21 bases between the germline ends. CDR1 is SGHDT, CDR2 YYEEEE, per germline. This chain's CDR3 is CASSQGTGSYANSPLHF. The CDR3 DNA follows: TGTGCCAGCAGCCAGGGAACAGGTTCTTACGCCAATTCACCCCTCCACTTT.

This clone was observed a few times. The chain combines TRBV11-2 with TRBJ1-2; D may be TRBD1 (6 bases). The CDR3 has 13 amino acids. Trimming left V 0 bases short and J 7 bases short, with 9 bases between. CDR1 SGHAT and CDR2 FQNNGV come from the germline V gene. The DNA of the CDR3 is TGTGCCAGCAGCTTAGAGGGGGCCCGTGGCTACACCTTC. The encoded protein is CASSLEGARGYTF.

The chain recombines TRBV11-3 with TRBJ2-1; D gene uncertain. The germline V gene encodes CDR1 SGHNT and CDR2 YENEEA. CDR3 length: 14 amino acids. V was shortened by 1 base and J by 5 bases, with 9 bases between the two germline ends. CDR3 nucleotide sequence: TGTGCCAGCAGCTTAGGCGGCTACAACAATGAGCAGTTCTTC. Amino acid sequence: CASSLGGYNNEQFF.

The chain uses TRBV6-1 and TRBJ2-7; 10 bases line up with TRBD1. The length of the CDR3 is 15 residues. The germline V gene has CDR1 MNHNS and CDR2 SASEGT. V lost 4 bases, J lost 1 base, and 4 bases stayed unmatched. CDR3 bases: TGTGCCAGCAGTGTGCGGGACAGGGGTTCCTACGAGCAGTACTTC. It translates to CASSVRDRGSYEQYF.

This chain uses TRBV5-1 with TRBJ1-1; D is perhaps TRBD1 (6 bases). The CDR3 loop spans 14 amino acids. Trimming cost V 4 bases and J 5 bases, with 15 bases left between them. Germline values: CDR1 SGHRS, CDR2 YFSETQ. The CDR3 is CASSTEQGGTEAFF. CDR3 DNA: TGCGCCAGCAGCACAGAACAGGGAGGGACTGAAGCTTTCTTT.

This chain uses TRBV5-1 with TRBJ2-7; 14 bases line up with TRBD2. There are 15 residues in the CDR3. V shed 4 bases and J 3 bases; nucleotides not matched to a gene: 3. CDR1 SGHRS and CDR2 YFSETQ come from the germline V gene. The CDR3 here is CASSLGLAGDYEQYF. The CDR3 DNA reads TGCGCCAGCAGCCTGGGACTAGCGGGGGACTACGAGCAGTACTTC.

The chain carries TRBV2 and TRBJ1-5; D is perhaps TRBD1 (5 bases). This CDR3 region has 16 residues. Trimming pared 8 bases from V and 4 bases from J, leaving 21 bases between. Germline CDR1 reads SNHLY; CDR2 reads FYNNEI. The CDR3 sequence is CASADLGGVENQPQHF. The CDR3 DNA reads as TGTGCCAGCGCCGACCTCGGGGGGGTTGAAAATCAGCCCCAGCATTTT.

CDR3 coding DNA: TGTGCCAGCTCACCCAGGGGGCCCTATAATTCACCCCTCCACTTT. This sequence encodes CASSPRGPYNSPLHF. The rearrangement uses TRBV18 and TRBJ1-6, with 8 nucleotides matching TRBD1. Germline V gives CDR1 KGHSH, CDR2 LQKENI. V lost 3 bases, J lost 2 bases, and 0 bases stayed unmatched. The CDR3 is 15 amino acids.

V gene TRBV4-1 combines with J gene TRBJ1-2; D might be TRBD1 (6 bases). The CDR3 runs to 16 residues. V lost 4 bases and J 2 bases, leaving 17 bases between the germline ends. Germline V gene sequence: CDR1 MGHRA, CDR2 YSYEKL. The CDR3 nucleotides read TGCGCCAGCAGCCCGAAAGGGGGGGACCGAAACTATGGCTACACCTTC. It specifies CASSPKGGDRNYGYTF.

The chain employs TRBV30 and TRBJ1-2; the D is unclear. The CDR3 is made up of 15 amino acids. Germline V CDR1 and CDR2: GTSNPN, SVGIG (reference sequence). With 2 bases removed from V and 2 bases from J, the gap between germline ends came to 15 bases. The CDR3 DNA is TGTGCCTGGAGTCGACCCCTCCGGGGAAACTATGGCTACACCTTC. Its translation: CAWSRPLRGNYGYTF.

The chain uses TRBV11-3 and TRBJ2-6; 9 bases line up with TRBD1. CDR1 SGHNT and CDR2 YENEEA come from the germline V gene. The CDR3 extends over 17 amino acids. The trim removed 5 bases at V and 3 bases at J, leaving 8 bases unmatched. CDR3: CASSLGQGIVGANVLTF. The CDR3 DNA sequence: TGTGCCAGCAGCCTGGGACAGGGTATTGTTGGGGCCAACGTCCTGACTTTC.